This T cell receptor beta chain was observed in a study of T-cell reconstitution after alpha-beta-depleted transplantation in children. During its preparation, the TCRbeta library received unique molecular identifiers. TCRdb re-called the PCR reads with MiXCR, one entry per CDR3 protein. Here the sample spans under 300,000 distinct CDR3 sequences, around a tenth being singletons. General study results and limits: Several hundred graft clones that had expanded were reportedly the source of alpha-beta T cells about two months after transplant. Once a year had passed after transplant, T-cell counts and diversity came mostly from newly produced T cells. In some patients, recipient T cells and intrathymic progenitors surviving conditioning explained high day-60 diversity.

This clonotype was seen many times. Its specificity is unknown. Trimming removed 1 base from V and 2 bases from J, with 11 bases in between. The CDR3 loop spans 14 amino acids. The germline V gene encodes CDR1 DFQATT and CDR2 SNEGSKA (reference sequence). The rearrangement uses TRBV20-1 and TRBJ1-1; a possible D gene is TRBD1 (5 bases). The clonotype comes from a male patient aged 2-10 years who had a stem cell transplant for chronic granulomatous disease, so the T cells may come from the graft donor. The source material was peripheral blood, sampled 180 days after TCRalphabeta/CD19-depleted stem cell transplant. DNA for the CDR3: TGCAGTGCTAGAGGCTGGGACCGCAACACTGAAGCTTTCTTT. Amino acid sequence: CSARGWDRNTEAFF.